The 11 T cell receptor beta chains listed next were all sequenced from one sample in a study of cytomegalovirus exposure and HLA in healthy donors. TCRdb's table, derived via immunoSEQ multiplex PCR, lists solely in-frame clones and lacks some. The repertoire has about 76,000 clones, roughly 94% of them found once; the top ten carry 1.5% to 2%. The sequenced sample consisted of PBMCs. Every receptor here comes from a woman between 18 and 29 years old in good health and CMV-seropositive.

The chain carries TRBV6-5 and TRBJ2-6; 7 bases fit TRBD2. Germline CDR1 reads MNHEY; CDR2 reads SVGAGI. V was pared by 4 bases and J by 2 bases, with 5 bases of the junction left unmatched. The CDR3 extends over 16 amino acids. DNA for the CDR3: TGTGCCAGCAGTTCGGGAGCGGGGCCTGGGGCCAACGTCCTGACTTTC. This gives the protein CASSSGAGPGANVLTF.

This sequence joins TRBV15 and TRBJ1-1; a weak D match, TRBD1 (6 bases). Trimming removed 6 bases from V and 7 bases from J, with 15 bases in between. The CDR3 is 13 residues long. Germline CDR1 and CDR2: LNHNV and YYDKDF (reference sequence). CDR3 sequence reads: CATSRDTRNEAFF. The CDR3, as DNA: TGTGCCACCAGTCGGGACACACGAAATGAAGCTTTCTTT.

The rearrangement uses TRBV19 and TRBJ1-3; D is perhaps TRBD1 (6 bases). Trimming pared 5 bases from V and 0 bases from J, leaving 11 bases between. The germline CDR1 and CDR2 sequences are LNHDA and SQIVND (reference sequence). CDR3 length: 15 residues. The CDR3 nucleotides are TGTGCCAGTAGTGGGGGCTCCAGCTCTGGAAACACCATATATTTT. As protein: CASSGGSSSGNTIYF.

The CDR3 region is CASSIQGYNEQFF. CDR3 DNA sequence: TGTGCCAGTAGTATCCAGGGCTACAATGAGCAGTTCTTC. J is TRBJ2-1 and V is TRBV19; TRBD1 might be the D (5 bases). Germline V CDR1 and CDR2: LNHDA, SQIVND (reference sequence). Trimming left V 3 bases short and J 3 bases short, with 6 bases between. The CDR3 totals 13 residues.

This clone was seen only once. This chain links TRBV5-1 with TRBJ2-7; D is unresolved. Germline lookup yields CDR1 SGHRS and CDR2 YFSETQ. The CDR3 sequence is 14 residues long. V lost 2 bases and J lost 0, with 9 bases in between. The CDR3 loop reads CASSFLSSSYEQYF. In DNA, the CDR3 is TGCGCCAGCAGCTTTTTGTCTAGCTCCTACGAGCAGTACTTC.

The V gene is TRBV27, the J gene TRBJ2-1; possibly TRBD1 for D (6 bases). From germline, CDR1 is MNHEY and CDR2 SMNVEV (reference sequence). The CDR3 runs to 18 residues. Deletions cut 0 bases from V and 0 bases from J, with 15 bases between. For the CDR3, the DNA is TGTGCCAGCAGTTTATCTGGGGCAGGGGTCAGCTCCTACAATGAGCAGTTCTTC. Translated: CASSLSGAGVSSYNEQFF.

The chain uses TRBV11-1 and TRBJ2-3, with 7 bases identical to TRBD2. Germline CDR1 reads SGHAT; CDR2 reads FQDESV (reference sequence). There are 14 residues in the CDR3. J was trimmed by 2 bases and V by 5 bases; bases with no gene match: 4. The CDR3 DNA is TGTGCCAGCAGCAGGACTAGGGTCACAGATACGCAGTATTTT. Its protein is CASSRTRVTDTQYF.

The V gene is TRBV19, the J gene TRBJ2-7; 10 bases match TRBD1. Germline trimming cut 9 bases from V and 5 bases from J; bases unmatched to any gene: 4. Germline V gene sequence: CDR1 LNHDA, CDR2 SQIVND (reference sequence). This CDR3 region has 12 residues. This CDR3 reads CASRDRGHEQYF. Here the CDR3 DNA reads TGTGCCAGCCGGGACAGGGGCCACGAGCAGTACTTC.

The chain has TRBV7-3 and TRBJ2-1; the D gene is possibly TRBD2 (6 bases). The V gene lost 2 bases and the J gene lost 7 bases, with 15 bases spanning the gap. The CDR3 is made up of 15 amino acids. Germline V gene data show CDR1 as SGHTA and CDR2 as FQGTGA. CDR3 nucleotide sequence: TGTGCCAGCAGCTTACTTTCGGGAGTAGGAAATGAGCAGTTCTTC. This sequence encodes CASSLLSGVGNEQFF.

This clone was observed a handful of times. This chain connects TRBV1 to TRBJ2-3; the table's D call, TRBD1, was not checked against the DNA. TRBV1 is a listed pseudogene. There are 15 residues in the CDR3. Written as DNA, the CDR3 is TGCACCAGCAGCCAAGGACAGGGTTGGACAGATACGCAGTATTTT. Translation: CTSSQGQGWTDTQYF.

The chain uses TRBV19 and TRBJ1-5; D is ambiguous. V was trimmed by 3 bases and J by 5 bases, leaving 11 bases between them. Germline loops: CDR1 LNHDA, CDR2 SQIVND (reference sequence). This CDR3 is 14 amino acids long. CDR3 region: CASSIHTDDQPQHF. The CDR3 DNA reads TGTGCCAGTAGTATCCATACAGACGATCAGCCCCAGCATTTT.